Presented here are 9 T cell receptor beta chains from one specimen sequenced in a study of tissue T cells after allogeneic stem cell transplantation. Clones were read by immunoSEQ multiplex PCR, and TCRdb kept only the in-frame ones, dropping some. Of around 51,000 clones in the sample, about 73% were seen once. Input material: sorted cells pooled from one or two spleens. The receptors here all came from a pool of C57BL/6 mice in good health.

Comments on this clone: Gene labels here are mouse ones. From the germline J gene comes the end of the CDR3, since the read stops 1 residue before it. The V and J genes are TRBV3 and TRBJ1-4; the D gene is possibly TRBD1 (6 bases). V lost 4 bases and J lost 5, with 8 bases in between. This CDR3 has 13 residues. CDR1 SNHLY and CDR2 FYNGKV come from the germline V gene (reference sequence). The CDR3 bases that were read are TGTGCCAGCAGCTCACAGGGAAACGAAAGATTATTT. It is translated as CASSSQGNERLF. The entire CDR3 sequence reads CASSSQGNERLFF.

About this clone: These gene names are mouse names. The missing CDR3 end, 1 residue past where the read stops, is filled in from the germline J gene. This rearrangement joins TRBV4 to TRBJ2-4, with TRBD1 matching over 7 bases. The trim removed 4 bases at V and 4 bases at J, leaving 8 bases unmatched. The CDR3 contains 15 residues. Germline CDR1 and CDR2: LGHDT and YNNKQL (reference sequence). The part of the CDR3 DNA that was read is TGTGCCAGCAGCTTCTCGACAGGGCGGGAAAACACCTTGTAC. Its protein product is CASSFSTGRENTLY. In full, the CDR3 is CASSFSTGRENTLYF.

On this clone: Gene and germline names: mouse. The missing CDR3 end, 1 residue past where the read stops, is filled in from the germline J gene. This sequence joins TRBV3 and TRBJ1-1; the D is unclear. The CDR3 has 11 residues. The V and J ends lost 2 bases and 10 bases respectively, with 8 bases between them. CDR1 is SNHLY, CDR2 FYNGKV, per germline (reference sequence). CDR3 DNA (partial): TGTGCCAGCAGCTTAAAGGGAGTAGTCTTC. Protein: CASSLKGVVF. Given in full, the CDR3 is CASSLKGVVFF.

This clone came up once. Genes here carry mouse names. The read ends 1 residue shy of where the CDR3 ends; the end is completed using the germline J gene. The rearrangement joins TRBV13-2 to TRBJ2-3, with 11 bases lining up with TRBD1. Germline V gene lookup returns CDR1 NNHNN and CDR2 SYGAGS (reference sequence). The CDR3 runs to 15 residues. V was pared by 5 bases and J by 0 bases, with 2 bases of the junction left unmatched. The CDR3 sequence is CASGGQGGSAETLYF. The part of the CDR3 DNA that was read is TGTGCCAGCGGGGGACAGGGGGGTAGTGCAGAAACGCTGTAT.

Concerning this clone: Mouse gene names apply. CDR3: CASSLRTGGYNSPLYF. CDR3 bases read: TGTGCCAGCAGTTTACGGACAGGGGGCTATAATTCGCCCCTCTAC. This sequence joins TRBV14 and TRBJ1-6; 10 bases match TRBD1. The read comes to an end 1 residue before the CDR3 does, leaving the germline J gene to fill in the end. TRBJ1-6 is an ORF, and what it does is uncertain. This CDR3 has 16 amino acids. The V segment lost 2 bases and the J segment 3 bases; nucleotides outside the gene matches: 2. Per germline, CDR1 SGHDT and CDR2 FRDEAV.

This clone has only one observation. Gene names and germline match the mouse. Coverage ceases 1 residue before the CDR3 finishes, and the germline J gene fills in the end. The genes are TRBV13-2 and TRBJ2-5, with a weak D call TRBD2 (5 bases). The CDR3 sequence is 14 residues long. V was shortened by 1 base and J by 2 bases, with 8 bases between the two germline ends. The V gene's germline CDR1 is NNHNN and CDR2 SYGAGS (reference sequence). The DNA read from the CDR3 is TGTGCCAGCGGTGATACGCTGGGCCAAGACACCCAGTAC. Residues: CASGDTLGQDTQY. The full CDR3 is CASGDTLGQDTQYF.

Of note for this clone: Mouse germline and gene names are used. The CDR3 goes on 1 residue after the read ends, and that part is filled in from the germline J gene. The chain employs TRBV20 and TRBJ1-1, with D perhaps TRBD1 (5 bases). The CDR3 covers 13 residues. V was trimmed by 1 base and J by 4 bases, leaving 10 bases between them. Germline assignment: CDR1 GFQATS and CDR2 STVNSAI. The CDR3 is CGARAGRGTEVFF. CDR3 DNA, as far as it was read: TGTGGTGCTAGGGCGGGACGGGGCACAGAAGTCTTC.

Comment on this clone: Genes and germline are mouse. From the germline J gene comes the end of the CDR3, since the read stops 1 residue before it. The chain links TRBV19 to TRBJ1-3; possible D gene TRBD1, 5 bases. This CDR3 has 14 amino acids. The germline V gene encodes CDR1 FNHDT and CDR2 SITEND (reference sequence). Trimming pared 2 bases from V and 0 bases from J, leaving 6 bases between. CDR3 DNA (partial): TGTGCCAGCAGTATTGGGGCTTCTGGAAATACGCTCTAT. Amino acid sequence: CASSIGASGNTLY. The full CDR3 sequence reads CASSIGASGNTLYF.

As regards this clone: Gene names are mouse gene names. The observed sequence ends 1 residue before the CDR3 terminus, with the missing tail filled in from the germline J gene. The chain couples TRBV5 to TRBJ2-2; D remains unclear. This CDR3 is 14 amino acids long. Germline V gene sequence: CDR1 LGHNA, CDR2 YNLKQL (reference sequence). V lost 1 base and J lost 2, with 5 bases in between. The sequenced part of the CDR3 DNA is TGTGCCAGCAGCCAAGGACTTAACACCGGGCAGCTCTAC. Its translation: CASSQGLNTGQLY. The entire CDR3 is CASSQGLNTGQLYF.